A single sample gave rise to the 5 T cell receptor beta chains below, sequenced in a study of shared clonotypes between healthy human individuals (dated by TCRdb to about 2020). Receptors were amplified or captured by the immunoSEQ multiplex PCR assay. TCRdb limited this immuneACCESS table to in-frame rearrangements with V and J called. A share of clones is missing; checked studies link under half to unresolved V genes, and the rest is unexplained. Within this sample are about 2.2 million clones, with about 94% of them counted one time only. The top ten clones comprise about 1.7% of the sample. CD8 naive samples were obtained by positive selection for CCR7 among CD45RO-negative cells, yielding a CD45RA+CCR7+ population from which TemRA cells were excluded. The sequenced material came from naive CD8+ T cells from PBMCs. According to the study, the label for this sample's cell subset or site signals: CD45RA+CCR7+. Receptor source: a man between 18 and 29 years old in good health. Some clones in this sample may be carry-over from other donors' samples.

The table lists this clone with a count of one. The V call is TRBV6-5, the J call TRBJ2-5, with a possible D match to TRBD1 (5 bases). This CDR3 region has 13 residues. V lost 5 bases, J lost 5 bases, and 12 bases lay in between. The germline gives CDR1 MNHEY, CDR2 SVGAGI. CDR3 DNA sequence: TGTGCCAGCAGTGCCTCCAGGGTGGAGACCCAGTACTTC. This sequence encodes CASSASRVETQYF.

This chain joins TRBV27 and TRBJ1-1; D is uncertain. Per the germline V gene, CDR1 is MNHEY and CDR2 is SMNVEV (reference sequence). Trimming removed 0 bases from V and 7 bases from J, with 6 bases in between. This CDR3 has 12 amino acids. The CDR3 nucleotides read TGTGCCAGCAGTTTATCGTCCGGTGAAGCTTTCTTT. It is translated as CASSLSSGEAFF.

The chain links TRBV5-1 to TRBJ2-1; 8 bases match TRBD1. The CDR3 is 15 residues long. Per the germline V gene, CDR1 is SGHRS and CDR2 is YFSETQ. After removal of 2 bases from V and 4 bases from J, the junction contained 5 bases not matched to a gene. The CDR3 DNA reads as TGCGCCAGCAGCTTCCGGACAGGGACTTACAATGAGCAGTTCTTC. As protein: CASSFRTGTYNEQFF.

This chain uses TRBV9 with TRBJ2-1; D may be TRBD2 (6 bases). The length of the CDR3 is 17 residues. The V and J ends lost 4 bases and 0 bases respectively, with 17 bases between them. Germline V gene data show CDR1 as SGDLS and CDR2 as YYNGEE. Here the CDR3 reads CASSSWLGGSSYNEQFF. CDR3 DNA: TGTGCCAGCAGCTCCTGGCTGGGGGGTAGCTCCTACAATGAGCAGTTCTTC.

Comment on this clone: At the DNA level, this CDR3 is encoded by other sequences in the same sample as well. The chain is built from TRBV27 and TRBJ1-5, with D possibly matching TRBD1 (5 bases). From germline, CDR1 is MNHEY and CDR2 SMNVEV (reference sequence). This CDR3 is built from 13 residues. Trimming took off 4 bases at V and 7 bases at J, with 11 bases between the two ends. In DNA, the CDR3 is TGTGCCAGCAGTTGGGGGGGTGGCCAGCCCCAGCATTTT. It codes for CASSWGGGQPQHF.